The 9 T cell receptor beta chains below all came from one sample that was sequenced in a study of T cell responses to AZD1222 COVID-19 vaccine (dated by TCRdb to 2020 to 2023). The label giving this sample's time point can be read as: baseline before first vaccination. The protocol used for the library was the immunoSEQ multiplex PCR assay. The source is immuneACCESS, and TCRdb retained only in-frame sequences with V and J called. Part of the clones is not carried over; for the studies checked, unresolved V genes explain less than half of this, and the remainder is unexplained. The sample records some 94,000 clones, roughly nine tenths of which are singletons. The top ten constitute approximately 3% of the sample. The input for sequencing was peripheral blood, taken on day 0 of AZD1222 vaccination. These receptors all stem from an adult in good health.

The V call is TRBV19, the J call TRBJ1-4; D is possibly TRBD1 (5 bases). This CDR3 has 15 amino acids. V was trimmed by 3 bases and J by 7 bases, leaving 15 bases between them. From germline, CDR1 is LNHDA and CDR2 SQIVND (reference sequence). The CDR3 reads CASSIEGKVGEKLFF. CDR3 in DNA: TGTGCCAGTAGTATTGAGGGGAAGGTGGGTGAAAAACTGTTTTTT. The full variable domain, its missing parts supplied by reference TRBV19 and TRBJ1-4, is DGGITQSPKYLFRKEGQNVTLSCEQNLNHDAMYWYRQDPGQGLRLIYYSQIVNDFQKGDIAEGYSVSREKKESFPLTVTSAQKNPTAFYLCASSIEGKVGEKLFFGSGTQLSVL.

This chain connects TRBV7-9 to TRBJ1-2; D perhaps matches TRBD1 (6 bases). The germline V gene encodes CDR1 SEHNR and CDR2 FQNEAQ (reference sequence). Trimming took off 0 bases at V and 8 bases at J, with 16 bases between the two ends. The CDR3 sequence is 15 residues long. The CDR3 loop reads CASSLAGANVWGYTF. Here the CDR3 DNA reads TGTGCCAGCAGCTTAGCGGGGGCTAACGTTTGGGGCTACACCTTC. The full variable domain, its missing parts supplied by reference TRBV7-9 and TRBJ1-2, is DTGVSQNPRHKITKRGQNVTFRCDPISEHNRLYWYRQTLGQGPEFLTYFQNEAQLEKSRLLSDRFSAERPKGSFSTLEIQRTEQGDSAMYLCASSLAGANVWGYTFGSGTRLTVV.

This clone was seen once. This sequence joins TRBV6-2 or TRBV6-3 and TRBJ1-5, with unresolved D. The V end was cut by 5 bases, the J end by 3 bases, with 11 bases between. The germline V gene has CDR1 MNHEY and CDR2 SVGEGT. The CDR3 runs 14 residues. The CDR3 here is CASSRDSPNQPQHF. As DNA, the CDR3 is TGTGCCAGCAGTCGAGATTCCCCCAATCAGCCCCAGCATTTT.

This rearrangement joins TRBV9 to TRBJ1-1; D not certain. CDR3 length: 13 residues. Per germline, CDR1 SGDLS and CDR2 YYNGEE. V was shortened by 2 bases and J by 0 bases, with 5 bases between the two germline ends. The CDR3 region has the DNA TGTGCCAGCAGCGTGGGTATGAACACTGAAGCTTTCTTT. It yields the protein CASSVGMNTEAFF.

The chain joins TRBV11-2 to TRBJ2-3; unclear D gene. The CDR3 consists of 13 residues. The V gene lost 5 bases and the J gene lost 7 bases, with 13 bases spanning the gap. The germline gives CDR1 SGHAT, CDR2 FQNNGV. For the CDR3, the DNA is TGTGCCAGCAGCACGAGTGTGGGAAATACGCAGTATTTT. Protein product: CASSTSVGNTQYF. Together with reference TRBV11-2 and TRBJ2-3, the CDR3 gives the full variable domain: EAGVAQSPRYKIIEKRQSVAFWCNPISGHATLYWYQQILGQGPKLLIQFQNNGVVDDSQLPKDRFSAERLKGVDSTLKIQPAKLEDSAVYLCASSTSVGNTQYFGPGTRLTVL.

The chain combines TRBV4-2 with TRBJ1-5; D gene ambiguous. Germline lookup yields CDR1 LGHNA and CDR2 YNFKEQ. The germline V and J ends were trimmed by 0 bases and 7 bases, with 13 bases remaining between them. CDR3 size: 15 residues. The CDR3 sequence is CASSQEGGSRQPQHF. As DNA, the CDR3 is TGTGCCAGCAGCCAAGAGGGAGGGTCGCGACAGCCCCAGCATTTT.

The J gene is TRBJ2-1, the V gene TRBV5-6; 11 nucleotides line up with TRBD2. This CDR3 region has 15 residues. The V and J ends lost 1 base and 6 bases, in that order; junction bases with no gene match: 3. Germline CDR1 and CDR2: SGHDT and YYEEEE. The CDR3 bases are TGTGCCAGCAGCTTGTTTAGCGGGAGGGCCAATGAGCAGTTCTTC. Its translation is CASSLFSGRANEQFF.

With regard to this clone: This sample also contains other DNA sequences that code for the same CDR3. The chain carries TRBV7-2 and TRBJ2-7; 9 nucleotides agree with TRBD1. The CDR3 runs 14 residues. Unmatched junction bases numbered 4, after V lost 5 bases and J lost 2 bases. Germline values: CDR1 SGHTA, CDR2 FQGNSA. The CDR3 loop reads CASSRGQGTYEQYF. The CDR3 nucleotides read TGTGCCAGCAGCCGTGGACAGGGGACCTACGAGCAGTACTTC.

This clone was detected once. This chain connects TRBV12-5 to TRBJ2-1, with 8 nucleotides matching TRBD2. The CDR3 loop spans 15 amino acids. CDR1 and CDR2 (germline): LGHNT, FRNRAP. The V and J ends lost 3 bases and 3 bases, in that order; junction bases with no gene match: 4. This CDR3 is CASGFGLAGYNEQFF. CDR3 coding DNA: TGTGCTAGTGGTTTTGGCCTAGCGGGCTACAATGAGCAGTTCTTC.